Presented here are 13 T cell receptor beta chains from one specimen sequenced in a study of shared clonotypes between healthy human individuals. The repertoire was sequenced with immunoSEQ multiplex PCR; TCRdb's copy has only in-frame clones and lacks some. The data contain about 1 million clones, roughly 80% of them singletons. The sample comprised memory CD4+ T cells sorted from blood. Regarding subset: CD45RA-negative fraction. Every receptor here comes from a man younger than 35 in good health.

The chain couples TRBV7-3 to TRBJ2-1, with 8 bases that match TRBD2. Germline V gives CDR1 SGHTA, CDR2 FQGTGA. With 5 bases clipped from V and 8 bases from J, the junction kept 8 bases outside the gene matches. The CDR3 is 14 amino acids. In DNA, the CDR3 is TGTGCCAGCAGCCCCGGACTAGCTTTCGATGAGCAGTTCTTC. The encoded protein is CASSPGLAFDEQFF.

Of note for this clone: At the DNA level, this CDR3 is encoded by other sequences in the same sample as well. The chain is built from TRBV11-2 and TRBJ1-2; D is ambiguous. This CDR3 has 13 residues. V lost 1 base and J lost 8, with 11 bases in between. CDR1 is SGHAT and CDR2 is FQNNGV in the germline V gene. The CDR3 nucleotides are TGTGCCAGCAGCTTAGGCGGGGTAGAGGGCTACACCTTC. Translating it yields CASSLGGVEGYTF. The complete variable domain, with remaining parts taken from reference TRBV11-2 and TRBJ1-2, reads EAGVAQSPRYKIIEKRQSVAFWCNPISGHATLYWYQQILGQGPKLLIQFQNNGVVDDSQLPKDRFSAERLKGVDSTLKIQPAKLEDSAVYLCASSLGGVEGYTFGSGTRLTVV.

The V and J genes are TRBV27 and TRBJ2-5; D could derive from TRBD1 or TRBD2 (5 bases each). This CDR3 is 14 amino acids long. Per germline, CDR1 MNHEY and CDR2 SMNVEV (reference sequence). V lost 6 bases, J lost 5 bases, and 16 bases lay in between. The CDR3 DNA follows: TGTGCCAGCAGACCCAGGGCTAGCTGGGAGACCCAGTACTTC. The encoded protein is CASRPRASWETQYF.

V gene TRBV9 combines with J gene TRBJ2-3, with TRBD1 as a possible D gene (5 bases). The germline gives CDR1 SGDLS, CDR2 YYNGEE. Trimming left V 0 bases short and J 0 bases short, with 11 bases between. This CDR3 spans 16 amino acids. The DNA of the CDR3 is TGTGCCAGCAGCGTAGGTACAGGCGTCAGCACAGATACGCAGTATTTT. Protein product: CASSVGTGVSTDTQYF.

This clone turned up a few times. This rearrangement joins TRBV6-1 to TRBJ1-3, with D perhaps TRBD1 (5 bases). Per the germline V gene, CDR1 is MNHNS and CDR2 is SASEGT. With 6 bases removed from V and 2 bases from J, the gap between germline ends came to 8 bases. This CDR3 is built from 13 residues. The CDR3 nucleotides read TGTGCCAGCAGGCAGACAGCTGGAAACACCATATATTTT. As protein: CASRQTAGNTIYF.

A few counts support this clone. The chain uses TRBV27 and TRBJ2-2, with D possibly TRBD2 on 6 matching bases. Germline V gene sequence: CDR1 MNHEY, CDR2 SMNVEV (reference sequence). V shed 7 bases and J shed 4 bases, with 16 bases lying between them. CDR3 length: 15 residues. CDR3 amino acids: CASKTGLPLTGELFF. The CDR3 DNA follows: TGTGCCAGCAAGACGGGACTCCCGCTCACCGGGGAGCTGTTTTTT.

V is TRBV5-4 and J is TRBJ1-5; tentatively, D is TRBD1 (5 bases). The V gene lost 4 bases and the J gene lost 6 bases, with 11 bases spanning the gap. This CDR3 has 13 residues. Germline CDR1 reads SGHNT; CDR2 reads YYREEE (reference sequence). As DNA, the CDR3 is TGTGCCAGCAGCCGGGACTTAATTCAGCCCCAGCATTTT. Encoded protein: CASSRDLIQPQHF.

The CDR3 is CASSPSVRGQGTNYGYTF. Written as DNA, the CDR3 is TGTGCCAGCAGTCCGTCCGTTAGGGGACAGGGGACTAACTATGGCTACACCTTC. This chain uses TRBV27 with TRBJ1-2; 10 nucleotides align to TRBD1. In germline, CDR1 is MNHEY, CDR2 SMNVEV (reference sequence). CDR3 length: 18 residues. The J segment lost 0 bases and the V segment lost 5 bases, leaving 12 bases of the junction unmatched.

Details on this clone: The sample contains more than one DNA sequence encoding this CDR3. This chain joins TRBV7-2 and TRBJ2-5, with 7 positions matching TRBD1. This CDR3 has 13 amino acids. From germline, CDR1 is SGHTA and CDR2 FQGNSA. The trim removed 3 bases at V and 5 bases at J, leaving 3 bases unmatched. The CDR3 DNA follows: TGTGCCAGCAGCTTCAACAGGGGTGAGACCCAGTACTTC. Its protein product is CASSFNRGETQYF.

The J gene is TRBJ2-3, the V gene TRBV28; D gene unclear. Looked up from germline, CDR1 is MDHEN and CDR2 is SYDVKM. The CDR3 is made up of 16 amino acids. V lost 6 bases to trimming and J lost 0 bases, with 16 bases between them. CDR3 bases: TGTGCCAGCAGCTTTTCGGGCGGCCGTAGCACAGATACGCAGTATTTT. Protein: CASSFSGGRSTDTQYF.

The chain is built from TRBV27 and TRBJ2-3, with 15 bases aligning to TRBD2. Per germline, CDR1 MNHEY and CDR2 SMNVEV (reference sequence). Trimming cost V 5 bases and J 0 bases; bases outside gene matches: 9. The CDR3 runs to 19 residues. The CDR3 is CASSIGTSGGTSSTDTQYF. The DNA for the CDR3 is TGTGCCAGCAGTATCGGGACTAGCGGGGGGACCTCTAGCACAGATACGCAGTATTTT.

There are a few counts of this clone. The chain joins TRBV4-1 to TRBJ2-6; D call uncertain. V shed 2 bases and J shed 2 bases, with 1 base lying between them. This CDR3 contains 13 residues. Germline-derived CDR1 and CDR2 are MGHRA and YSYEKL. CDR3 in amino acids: CASSQTGANVLTF. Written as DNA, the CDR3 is TGCGCCAGCAGCCAAACTGGGGCCAACGTCCTGACTTTC.

The CDR3 spells CASSSRRPGSANEKLFF. The CDR3 DNA sequence: TGTGCCAGCAGCTCACGCCGCCCAGGGTCGGCTAATGAAAAACTGTTTTTT. This chain uses TRBV5-6 with TRBJ1-4; D may be TRBD1 (5 bases). Trimming cost V 3 bases and J 3 bases, with 18 bases left between them. Germline values: CDR1 SGHDT, CDR2 YYEEEE. This CDR3 has 17 residues.